This T cell receptor (beta chain) appears in the sequencing data of a study of OX40 agonist ivuxolimab in advanced cancers. Study-wide background: Patients with hepatocellular carcinoma, melanoma, renal cell or head and neck cancer made up the dose-escalation patients. Of the participants, more than 35% had some prior anti-PD-1, anti-PD-L1 or anti-CTLA-4 therapy, which was allowed. Whole-study findings and limits: The work left the antigen specificity of expanded peripheral T cells undetermined.

Data came from immunoSEQ multiplex PCR; TCRdb stores just in-frame clones and leaves some out. The sample lists about 27,000 clones; about 70% were seen once. This clone has just one count. The antigen is unknown. V was cut by 6 bases and J by 3 bases, with 17 bases left in between. Germline V gives CDR1 LGHNT, CDR2 FRNRAP. There are 15 residues in the CDR3. The origin of this receptor is an adult with an advanced solid tumor such as melanoma, head and neck, liver or kidney cancer. The input for sequencing was CD4+ or CD8+ T cells sorted from blood, taken in a trial of the OX40 agonist ivuxolimab. This chain connects TRBV12-5 to TRBJ1-1; D is ambiguous. Written as DNA, the CDR3 is TGTGCTAGTGGACCTCCGACCCCATTGGACACTGAAGCTTTCTTT. The encoded protein is CASGPPTPLDTEAFF.